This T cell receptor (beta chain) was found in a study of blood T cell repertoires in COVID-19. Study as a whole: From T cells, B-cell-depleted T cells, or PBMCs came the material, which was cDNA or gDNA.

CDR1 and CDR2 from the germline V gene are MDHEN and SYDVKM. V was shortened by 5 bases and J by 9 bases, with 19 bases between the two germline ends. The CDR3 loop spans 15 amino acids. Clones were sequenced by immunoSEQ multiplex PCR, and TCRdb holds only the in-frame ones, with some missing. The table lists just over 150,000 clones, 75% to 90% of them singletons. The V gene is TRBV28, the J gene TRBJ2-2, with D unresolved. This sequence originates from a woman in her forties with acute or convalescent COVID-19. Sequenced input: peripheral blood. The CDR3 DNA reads TGTGCCAGCAGTCTAAAGACTTCGATTTACCGGGAGCTGTTTTTT. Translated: CASSLKTSIYRELFF.